The clone carrying this T cell receptor beta chain was detected many times. The antigen is not known. Generated by immunoSEQ multiplex PCR, the TCRdb table keeps only in-frame clones and is missing some. Of roughly 100,000 clones in the sample, roughly nine tenths were seen once. Per germline, CDR1 SGDLS and CDR2 YYNGEE. This CDR3 has 13 amino acids. The germline V and J ends were trimmed by 3 bases and 7 bases, with 8 bases remaining between them. These data belong to a study of T cell responses to AZD1222 COVID-19 vaccine. Study at large: Some second doses came at about 4 weeks and others at about 12 weeks; these were pooled. General study points: Spike-wide coverage was observed for vaccine-associated CD4 TCRs, with dominant responses at 160-218 and 743-854. The donor cohort was predominantly white British with a female majority, and clonal diversity may have been underestimated.

Source: peripheral blood, taken on day 0 of AZD1222 vaccination. The V call is TRBV9, the J call TRBJ1-6; the D is unclear. The TCR comes from an adult in good health. This chain's CDR3 is CASSATGNSPLHF. Here the CDR3 DNA reads TGTGCCAGCAGCGCGACGGGAAATTCACCCCTCCACTTT.